Presented here are 13 T cell receptor beta chains from one specimen sequenced in a study of T cells in Graves' hyperthyroidism and ophthalmopathy. RNA transcripts yielded amplified TCR beta CDR3 regions. Primed by the HTBI set, a first-round RT-PCR was run on the TCR CDR3. TCRdb analysed the multiplex PCR reads with MiXCR anew, one entry per CDR3 protein. The data contain about 400,000 distinct CDR3 sequences, around 14% of them seen just once; the ten biggest clones take up 32%. Sequenced sample: blood. The receptors were sampled from a woman aged 25-40 years with Graves' hyperthyroidism.

CDR3 region: CASSPSIGQITGELFF. CDR3 in DNA: TGTGCCAGCAGCCCTAGCATAGGACAGATCACCGGGGAGCTGTTTTTT. The J gene is TRBJ2-2, the V gene TRBV7-3, with D possibly matching TRBD1 (6 bases). The CDR3 is made up of 16 amino acids. CDR1 and CDR2 from the germline V gene are SGHTA and FQGTGA. Trimming removed 5 bases at V and 4 bases at J, with 17 bases between. Together with reference TRBV7-3 and TRBJ2-2, the CDR3 gives the full variable domain: GAGVSQTPSNKVTEKGKYVELRCDPISGHTALYWYRQSLGQGPEFLIYFQGTGAADDSGLPNDRFFAVRPEGSVSTLKIQRTERGDSAVYLCASSPSIGQITGELFFGEGSRLTVL.

This rearrangement joins TRBV19 to TRBJ2-7; 14 bases line up with TRBD2. The CDR3 has 15 residues. CDR1 is LNHDA and CDR2 is SQIVND in the germline V gene (reference sequence). Unmatched junction bases numbered 6, after V lost 5 bases and J lost 6 bases. CDR3 sequence (DNA): TGTGCCAGTAGTCCGGGACTAGCGGGAGTCTTCGAGCAGTACTTC. Translated: CASSPGLAGVFEQYF.

This clonotype has a count of ten or more. The genes are TRBV10-3 and TRBJ2-1, with 8 bases fitting TRBD1. The CDR3 runs to 14 residues. Germline V gives CDR1 ENHRY, CDR2 SYGVKD. Trimming removed 3 bases from V and 8 bases from J; junction bases left unmatched: 6. The CDR3 DNA reads as TGTGCCATCAGTGATATGAACAGGGGGGATGAGCAGTTCTTC. Residues: CAISDMNRGDEQFF.

This clonotype was seen many times. The chain uses TRBV29-1 and TRBJ1-4; 7 bases are shared with TRBD1. J lost 2 bases, V lost 6 bases, and 3 bases had no gene match. From germline, CDR1 is SQVTM and CDR2 ANQGSEA. CDR3 size: 13 residues. The CDR3 protein is CSVATGTNEKLFF. In nucleotides, the CDR3 is TGCAGCGTCGCGACAGGGACTAATGAAAAACTGTTTTTT.

This clonotype was seen more than once but under ten times. The limits of the CDR3 on the DNA are not certain, so only TCRdb's listed CDR3 is given. The chain has TRBV29-1 and TRBJ2-1; no check of the table's D call, TRBD2, against the DNA was made. Germline CDR1 SQVTM, CDR2 ANQGSEA. The CDR3 spans 13 residues, counting both ends. The CDR3 sequence: CSVGAGAYNEQLF.

This clonotype has ten or more counts. The chain has TRBV5-1 and TRBJ2-1, with TRBD2 identical over 8 bases. The trim removed 4 bases at V and 0 bases at J, leaving 15 bases unmatched. In germline, CDR1 is SGHRS, CDR2 YFSETQ. The CDR3 extends over 19 amino acids. CDR3 DNA sequence: TGCGCCAGCAGCCCCCTGAGGAGCGGGAGAGGGAGCTCCTACAATGAGCAGTTCTTC. Its protein is CASSPLRSGRGSSYNEQFF. The variable domain in full, completed from reference TRBV5-1 and TRBJ2-1, reads KAGVTQTPRYLIKTRGQQVTLSCSPISGHRSVSWYQQTPGQGLQFLFEYFSETQRNKGNFPGRFSGRQFSNSRSEMNVSTLELGDSALYLCASSPLRSGRGSSYNEQFFGPGTRLTVL.

This clonotype has more than one count but fewer than ten. The genes are TRBV15 and TRBJ2-7; 12 bases match TRBD1. Germline-derived CDR1 and CDR2 are LNHNV and YYDKDF (reference sequence). The CDR3 is 15 amino acids. With V trimmed by 7 bases and J by 6 bases, 10 bases remained unmatched. The CDR3 nucleotides read TGTGCCACCACCCGGGGGGGACAGGGGGCTGGCGAGCAGTACTTC. Translated, it gives CATTRGGQGAGEQYF.

This clonotype occurred many times. The rearrangement uses TRBV6-1 and TRBJ2-7, with D perhaps matching TRBD2 (6 bases). The V end was cut by 7 bases, the J end by 2 bases, with 18 bases between. The CDR3 covers 15 residues. Germline values: CDR1 MNHNS, CDR2 SASEGT. The CDR3, as DNA: TGTGCCAGCACCACCCCCGGGAGTATGACCTACGAGCAGTACTTC. Translation gives CASTTPGSMTYEQYF.

This clonotype was recorded at least ten times. The chain is built from TRBV2 and TRBJ2-5, with 12 bases lining up with TRBD2. In germline, CDR1 is SNHLY, CDR2 FYNNEI. The V gene end was trimmed by 6 bases and the J gene end by 1 base; junction bases not matched to a gene: 6. The CDR3 extends over 16 amino acids. Here the CDR3 reads CASSQLAGGLQETQYF. The CDR3 coding sequence is TGTGCCAGCAGCCAACTAGCGGGAGGCCTCCAAGAGACCCAGTACTTC.

This clonotype was found many times. V usage is TRBV28 and J usage is TRBJ2-3, with D unclear. CDR3 length equals 14 residues. Per germline, CDR1 MDHEN and CDR2 SYDVKM. V was cut by 3 bases and J by 0 bases, with 7 bases left in between. The chain's CDR3 is CASSLGRSTDTQYF. Written as DNA, the CDR3 is TGTGCCAGCAGTTTGGGCAGGAGCACAGATACGCAGTATTTT.

There are many counts of this clonotype. This rearrangement joins TRBV3-1 to TRBJ2-3, with 7 bases aligning to TRBD2. Germline loops: CDR1 LGHDT, CDR2 YNNKEL (reference sequence). This CDR3 spans 16 amino acids. J lost 3 bases, V lost 9 bases, and 15 bases had no gene match. This CDR3 is CASMSGAGVGTDTQYF. CDR3 sequence (DNA): TGTGCCAGTATGTCGGGCGCGGGAGTGGGTACAGATACGCAGTATTTT.

The V and J genes are TRBV5-1 and TRBJ2-1, with D tentatively TRBD2 (5 bases). The V and J ends lost 2 bases and 4 bases respectively, with 10 bases between them. This CDR3 contains 14 residues. Germline CDR1 SGHRS, CDR2 YFSETQ. CDR3: CASSFSRAYNEQFF. The CDR3 nucleotides read TGCGCCAGCAGCTTCTCGCGGGCGTACAATGAGCAGTTCTTC.

The table lists this clonotype with a few counts. CDR3 nucleotide sequence: TGTGCCAGCTCGACAGGGGGCGCTGGCACAGATACGCAGTATTTT. Translated: CASSTGGAGTDTQYF. This chain uses TRBV7-2 with TRBJ2-3; 10 bases map to TRBD1. CDR1 SGHTA and CDR2 FQGNSA come from the germline V gene. Trimming cost V 8 bases and J 1 base; bases outside gene matches: 6. CDR3 length: 15 residues.